Below, 10 T cell receptor beta chains from the same sample are listed, as sequenced in a study of shared clonotypes between healthy human individuals. Some clones are missing from TCRdb's copy, which holds only in-frame ones; the method was immunoSEQ multiplex PCR. Among more than 2 million clones listed, 90% to 95% were seen once. Naivety among CD8 cells was defined by CD45RO negativity and positive CCR7 selection, thereby excluding terminally differentiated effector memory CD45RA+ cells. The specimen sequenced was naive CD8+ T cells from PBMCs. These receptor sequences come from a young man in good health. Some clones in this sample may be carry-over from other donors' samples.

Only one count was recorded for this clone. This chain links TRBV25-1 with TRBJ2-5; no firm D call. V was clipped by 3 bases and J by 0 bases, with 11 bases between them. The germline CDR1 and CDR2 sequences are MGHDK and SYGVNS. This CDR3 is 15 amino acids long. CDR3 DNA sequence: TGTGCCAGCAGTGAGGGAACATCTTACCAAGAGACCCAGTACTTC. Its translation is CASSEGTSYQETQYF.

The V call is TRBV2, the J call TRBJ2-1; TRBD2 is a possible D gene (6 bases). This CDR3 region has 14 residues. Germline CDR1 is SNHLY and CDR2 is FYNNEI. V shed 7 bases and J shed 0 bases, with 10 bases lying between them. The CDR3 protein is CASIRGISYNEQFF. In DNA form, the CDR3 reads TGTGCCAGCATTCGGGGGATCTCCTACAATGAGCAGTTCTTC. Full variable domain (rest looked up from reference TRBV2 and TRBJ2-1): EPEVTQTPSHQVTQMGQEVILRCVPISNHLYFYWYRQILGQKVEFLVSFYNNEISEKSEIFDDQFSVERPDGSNFTLKIRSTKLEDSAMYFCASIRGISYNEQFFGPGTRLTVL.

J is TRBJ2-2 and V is TRBV7-9; D unresolved. The CDR3 loop spans 14 amino acids. V was cut by 5 bases and J by 5 bases, with 12 bases left in between. Germline V gives CDR1 SEHNR, CDR2 FQNEAQ (reference sequence). The CDR3 protein is CASSPLGGTGELFF. In DNA, the CDR3 is TGTGCCAGCAGCCCCCTGGGTGGGACCGGGGAGCTGTTTTTT. Full variable domain (rest looked up from reference TRBV7-9 and TRBJ2-2): DTGVSQNPRHKITKRGQNVTFRCDPISEHNRLYWYRQTLGQGPEFLTYFQNEAQLEKSRLLSDRFSAERPKGSFSTLEIQRTEQGDSAMYLCASSPLGGTGELFFGEGSRLTVL.

CDR3: CASSFLTGSDEQFF. CDR3 DNA sequence: TGTGCCAGCAGTTTCCTGACAGGGAGCGATGAGCAGTTCTTC. V usage is TRBV27 and J usage is TRBJ2-1; 7 positions match TRBD1. Germline V lookup: CDR1 MNHEY, CDR2 SMNVEV (reference sequence). The CDR3 runs 14 residues. V trimming: 3 bases; J trimming: 8 bases; junction bases outside the gene matches: 7.

This clone was observed once. The chain has TRBV6-1 and TRBJ2-7, with 8 bases identical to TRBD1. Germline lookup yields CDR1 MNHNS and CDR2 SASEGT. The CDR3 extends over 16 amino acids. Losses at the gene ends were 3 bases for V and 3 bases for J; bases not matched to a gene: 10. Here the CDR3 reads CASSDFRGHPRYEQYF. CDR3 in DNA: TGTGCCAGCAGTGACTTCAGGGGGCACCCCCGCTACGAGCAGTACTTC.

This clone was observed once. This chain joins TRBV18 and TRBJ2-2; TRBD1 aligns across 8 bases. The CDR3 covers 16 residues. Losses at the gene ends were 2 bases for V and 4 bases for J; bases not matched to a gene: 6. Germline CDR1 reads KGHSH; CDR2 reads LQKENI. CDR3 sequence: CASSPAGTGGTGELFF. The CDR3 DNA follows: TGTGCCAGCTCACCAGCCGGGACAGGAGGCACCGGGGAGCTGTTTTTT. Supplemented by reference TRBV18 and TRBJ2-2, the full variable domain reads NAGVMQNPRHLVRRRGQEARLRCSPMKGHSHVYWYRQLPEEGLKFMVYLQKENIIDESGMPKERFSAEFPKEGPSILRIQQVVRGDSAAYFCASSPAGTGGTGELFFGEGSRLTVL.

The gene calls are TRBV7-9 and TRBJ2-1; the D call may be TRBD1 or TRBD2 (5 bases each). V lost 5 bases and J 0 bases, leaving 14 bases between the germline ends. Per the germline V gene, CDR1 is SEHNR and CDR2 is FQNEAQ (reference sequence). The CDR3 has 16 residues. CDR3 bases: TGTGCCAGCAGCCCCGGGACGTCGAGCTCCTACAATGAGCAGTTCTTC. It codes for CASSPGTSSSYNEQFF.

The chain carries TRBV27 and TRBJ2-1; TRBD1 matches at 9 bases. The CDR3 has 15 residues. The V gene's germline CDR1 is MNHEY and CDR2 SMNVEV (reference sequence). V shed 2 bases and J 8 bases; nucleotides not matched to a gene: 7. Here the CDR3 DNA reads TGTGCCAGCAGTTTACTCGGGACAGGGTCGGATGAGCAGTTCTTC. Its translation is CASSLLGTGSDEQFF.

Concerning this clone itself: This sample includes further DNA sequences coding for the same CDR3. This rearrangement joins TRBV27 to TRBJ1-2; 7 nucleotides match TRBD1. The CDR3 runs 14 residues. The ends lost 2 bases at V and 2 bases at J; junction bases unmatched: 2. The germline V gene encodes CDR1 MNHEY and CDR2 SMNVEV (reference sequence). Here the CDR3 DNA reads TGTGCCAGCAGTTTAACAGGGGCAAACTATGGCTACACCTTC. This translates into CASSLTGANYGYTF.

The gene calls are TRBV28 and TRBJ2-7, with 8 nucleotides matching TRBD1. The CDR3 runs 15 residues. The J segment lost 1 base and the V segment lost 6 bases, leaving 8 bases of the junction unmatched. The germline V gene encodes CDR1 MDHEN and CDR2 SYDVKM. This CDR3 is CASSTGQGLSYEQYF. CDR3 DNA: TGTGCCAGCAGCACCGGACAGGGCTTGTCCTACGAGCAGTACTTC.